This TCR beta chain derives from a study of cytomegalovirus exposure and HLA in healthy donors. Turning to the study itself: The roughly 670 first-cohort repertoires shared a platform with the roughly 110 validation repertoires, as reported in a later analysis.

Remarks on this clone: Its antigen is currently unknown.

Study-level results: Some TCR beta chains (more than 150 of them) were listed as cytomegalovirus-associated. In the 120 validation repertoires, just under 95% of cluster scores exceeded 0, per a later analysis.

Measured with immunoSEQ multiplex PCR; TCRdb has only the in-frame clones, and not every one. The sample lists more than 85,000 clones, around 96% seen once, with 0.8% to 0.9% in the top ten. The validation cohort, a group of more than 95 subjects, included the donors and was separate from the approximately 670-subject first cohort. Sequenced input: PBMCs. The TCR sequence derives from a woman aged 18-30 years in good health and CMV-seronegative.

CDR3: CASSFEGAREQYF. The CDR3 DNA follows: TGTGCCAGCAGCTTTGAGGGAGCGCGGGAGCAGTACTTC. The chain uses TRBV7-9 and TRBJ2-7; perhaps TRBD2 as D (5 bases). Germline V gene sequence: CDR1 SEHNR, CDR2 FQNEAQ (reference sequence). This CDR3 has 13 residues. Trimming cost V 3 bases and J 7 bases, with 13 bases left between them.